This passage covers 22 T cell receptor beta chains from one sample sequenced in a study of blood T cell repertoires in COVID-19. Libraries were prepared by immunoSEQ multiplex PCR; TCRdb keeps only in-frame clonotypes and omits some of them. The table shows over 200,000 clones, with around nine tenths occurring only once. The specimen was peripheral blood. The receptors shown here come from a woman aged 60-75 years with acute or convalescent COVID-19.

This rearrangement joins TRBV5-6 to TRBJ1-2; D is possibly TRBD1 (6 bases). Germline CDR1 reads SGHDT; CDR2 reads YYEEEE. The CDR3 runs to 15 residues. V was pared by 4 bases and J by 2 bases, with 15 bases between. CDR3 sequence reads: CASSPGGPGNYGYTF. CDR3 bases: TGTGCCAGCAGCCCCGGGGGGCCAGGAAACTATGGCTACACCTTC.

CDR3 region: CASSLQGDYEQYF. The CDR3 bases are TGTGCCAGTAGCCTACAGGGGGACTACGAGCAGTACTTC. This chain links TRBV19 with TRBJ2-7; TRBD1 agrees at 8 bases. The junction had 4 bases not matched to a gene; V was cut back by 6 bases and J by 3 bases. Germline-derived CDR1 and CDR2 are LNHDA and SQIVND (reference sequence). The CDR3 has 13 residues.

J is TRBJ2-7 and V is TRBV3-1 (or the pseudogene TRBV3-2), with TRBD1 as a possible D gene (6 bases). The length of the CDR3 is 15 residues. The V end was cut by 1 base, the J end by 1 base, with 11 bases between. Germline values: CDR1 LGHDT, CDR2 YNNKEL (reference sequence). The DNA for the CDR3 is TGTGCCAGCAGCCAAGCCCCGACAGGTTCCTACGAGCAGTACTTC. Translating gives CASSQAPTGSYEQYF.

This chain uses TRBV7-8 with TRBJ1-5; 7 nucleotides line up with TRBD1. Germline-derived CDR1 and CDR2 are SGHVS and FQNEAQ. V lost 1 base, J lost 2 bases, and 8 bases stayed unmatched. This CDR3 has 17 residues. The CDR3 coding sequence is TGTGCCAGCAGCTTAGACAGACAGGGACCGGGCAATCAGCCCCAGCATTTT. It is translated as CASSLDRQGPGNQPQHF.

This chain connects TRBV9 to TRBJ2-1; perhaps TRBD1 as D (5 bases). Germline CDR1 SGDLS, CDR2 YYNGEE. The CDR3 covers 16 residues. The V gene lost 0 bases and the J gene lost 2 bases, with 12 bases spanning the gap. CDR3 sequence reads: CASSVVSAGTYNEQFF. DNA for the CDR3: TGTGCCAGCAGCGTAGTGTCCGCAGGGACCTACAATGAGCAGTTCTTC.

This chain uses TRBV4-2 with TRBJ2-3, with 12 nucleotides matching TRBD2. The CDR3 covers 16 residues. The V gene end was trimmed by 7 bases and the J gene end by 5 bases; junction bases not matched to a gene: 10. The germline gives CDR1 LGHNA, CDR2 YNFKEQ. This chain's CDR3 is CASNDGASGGGDTQYF. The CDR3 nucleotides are TGTGCCAGCAATGATGGGGCTAGCGGGGGGGGAGATACGCAGTATTTT.

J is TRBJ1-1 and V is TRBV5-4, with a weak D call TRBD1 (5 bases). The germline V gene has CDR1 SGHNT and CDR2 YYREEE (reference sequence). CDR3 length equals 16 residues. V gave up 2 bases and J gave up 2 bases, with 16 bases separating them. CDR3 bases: TGTGCCAGCAGCTTACCAGCGCTGGGGCAAAACACTGAAGCTTTCTTT. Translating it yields CASSLPALGQNTEAFF.

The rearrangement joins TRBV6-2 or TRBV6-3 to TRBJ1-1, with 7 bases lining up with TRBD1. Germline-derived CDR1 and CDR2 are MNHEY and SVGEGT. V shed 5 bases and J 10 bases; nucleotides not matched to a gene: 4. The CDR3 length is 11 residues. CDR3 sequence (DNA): TGTGCCAGCAGTCGGACAGGCGTAGCTTTCTTT. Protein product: CASSRTGVAFF.

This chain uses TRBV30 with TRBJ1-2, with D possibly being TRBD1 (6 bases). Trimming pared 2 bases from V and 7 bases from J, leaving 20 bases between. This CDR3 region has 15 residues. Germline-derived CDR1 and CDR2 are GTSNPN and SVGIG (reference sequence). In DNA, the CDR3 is TGTGCCTGGAGTCGCGGCGGGGGGCGGGATGGTGGCTACACCTTC. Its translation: CAWSRGGGRDGGYTF.

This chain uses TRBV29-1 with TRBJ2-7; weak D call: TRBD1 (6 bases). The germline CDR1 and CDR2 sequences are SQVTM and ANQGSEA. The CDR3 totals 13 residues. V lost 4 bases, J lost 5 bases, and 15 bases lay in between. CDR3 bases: TGCAGCGTTGCGGTCAACAGGGCAAACGAGCAGTACTTC. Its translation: CSVAVNRANEQYF.

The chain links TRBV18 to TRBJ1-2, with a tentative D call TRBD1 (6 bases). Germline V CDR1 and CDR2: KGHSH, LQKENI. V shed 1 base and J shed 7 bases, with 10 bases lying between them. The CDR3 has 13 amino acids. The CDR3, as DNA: TGTGCCAGCTCACCACGGGGACAACCTGGCTACACCTTC. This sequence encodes CASSPRGQPGYTF.

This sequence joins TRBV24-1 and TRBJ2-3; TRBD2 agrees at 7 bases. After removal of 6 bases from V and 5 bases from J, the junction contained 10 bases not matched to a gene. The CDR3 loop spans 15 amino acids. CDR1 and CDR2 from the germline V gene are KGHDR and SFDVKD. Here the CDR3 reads CATSSPSGIKDTQYF. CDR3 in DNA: TGTGCCACCAGTTCCCCCAGCGGGATCAAAGATACGCAGTATTTT.

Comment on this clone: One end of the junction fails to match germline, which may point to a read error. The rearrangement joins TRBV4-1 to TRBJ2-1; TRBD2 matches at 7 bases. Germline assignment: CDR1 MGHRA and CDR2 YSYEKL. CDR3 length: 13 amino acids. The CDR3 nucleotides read TGCGCCAGCAGCCAAGATCAGCGGGACGGCGGGCTCTTC. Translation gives CASSQDQRDGGLF.

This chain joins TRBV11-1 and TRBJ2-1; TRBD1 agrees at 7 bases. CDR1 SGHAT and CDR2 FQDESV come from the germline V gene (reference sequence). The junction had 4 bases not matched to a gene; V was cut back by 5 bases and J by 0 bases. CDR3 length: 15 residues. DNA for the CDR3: TGTGCCAGCAGCCGGGACAGAAGCTCCTACAATGAGCAGTTCTTC. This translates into CASSRDRSSYNEQFF.

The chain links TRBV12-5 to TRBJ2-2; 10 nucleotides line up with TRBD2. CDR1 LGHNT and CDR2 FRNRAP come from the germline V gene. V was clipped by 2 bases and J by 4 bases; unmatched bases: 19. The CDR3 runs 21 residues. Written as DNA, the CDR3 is TGTGCTAGTGGTTTGCAGTTTCAGCGGGGGGGCCCTCTGAGAGGCACCGGGGAGCTGTTTTTT. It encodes CASGLQFQRGGPLRGTGELFF.

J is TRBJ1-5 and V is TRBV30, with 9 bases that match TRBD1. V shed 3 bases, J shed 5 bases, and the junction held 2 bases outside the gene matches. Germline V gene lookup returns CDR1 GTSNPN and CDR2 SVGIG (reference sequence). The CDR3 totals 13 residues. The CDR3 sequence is CAWSGQGYQPQHF. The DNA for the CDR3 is TGTGCCTGGAGCGGACAGGGGTATCAGCCCCAGCATTTT.

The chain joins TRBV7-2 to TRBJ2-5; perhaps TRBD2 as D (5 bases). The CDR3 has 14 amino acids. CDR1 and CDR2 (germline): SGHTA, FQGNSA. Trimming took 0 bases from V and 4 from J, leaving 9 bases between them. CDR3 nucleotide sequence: TGTGCCAGCAGCTTAGCGGGAGCAGCAGAGACCCAGTACTTC. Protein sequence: CASSLAGAAETQYF.

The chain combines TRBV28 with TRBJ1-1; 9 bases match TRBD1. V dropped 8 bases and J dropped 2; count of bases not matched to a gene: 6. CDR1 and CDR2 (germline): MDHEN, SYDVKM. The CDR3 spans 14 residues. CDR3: CASLTGGFNTEAFF. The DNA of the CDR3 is TGTGCCAGCCTGACAGGGGGATTTAACACTGAAGCTTTCTTT.

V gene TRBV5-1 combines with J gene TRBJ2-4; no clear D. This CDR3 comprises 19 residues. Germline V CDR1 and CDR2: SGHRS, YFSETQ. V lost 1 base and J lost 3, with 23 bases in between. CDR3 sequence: CASSLMMYPRSPYKNIQYF. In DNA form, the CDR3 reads TGCGCCAGCAGCTTGATGATGTACCCACGTTCCCCCTACAAAAACATTCAGTACTTC.

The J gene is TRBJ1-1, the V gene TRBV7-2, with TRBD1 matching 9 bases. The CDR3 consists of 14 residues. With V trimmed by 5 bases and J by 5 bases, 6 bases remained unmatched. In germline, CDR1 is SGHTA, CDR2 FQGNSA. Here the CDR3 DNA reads TGTGCCAGCAGCCCGGACAGGGGAGGGACTGAAGCTTTCTTT. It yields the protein CASSPDRGGTEAFF.

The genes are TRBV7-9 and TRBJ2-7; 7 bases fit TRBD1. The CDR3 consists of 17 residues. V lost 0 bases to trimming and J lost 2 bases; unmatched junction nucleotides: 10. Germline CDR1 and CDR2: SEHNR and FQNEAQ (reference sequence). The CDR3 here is CASSLASGTEIAYEQYF. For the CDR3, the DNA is TGTGCCAGCAGCTTAGCGTCCGGGACAGAGATCGCCTACGAGCAGTACTTC.

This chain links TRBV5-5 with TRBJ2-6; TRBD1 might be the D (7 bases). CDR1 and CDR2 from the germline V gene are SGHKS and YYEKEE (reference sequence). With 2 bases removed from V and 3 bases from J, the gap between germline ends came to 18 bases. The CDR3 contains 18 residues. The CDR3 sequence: CASSFLGGTVSGANVLTF. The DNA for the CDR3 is TGTGCCAGCAGCTTTTTAGGCGGGACAGTGAGTGGGGCCAACGTCCTGACTTTC. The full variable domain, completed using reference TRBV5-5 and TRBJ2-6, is DAGVTQSPTHLIKTRGQQVTLRCSPISGHKSVSWYQQVLGQGPQFIFQYYEKEERGRGNFPDRFSARQFPNYSSELNVNALLLGDSALYLCASSFLGGTVSGANVLTFGAGSRLTVL.